The 27 T cell receptor beta chains in this list originate from one sample, sequenced in a study of T cells after yellow fever vaccination. TCRdb ran MiXCR on the 5' RACE reads and lists one entry per CDR3 protein. This repertoire shows under 550,000 distinct CDR3 sequences, around a fifth found once; its top ten account for about 16%. The sequencing here drew on PBMCs, taken around 3 weeks after the first yellow fever vaccination. These receptors all come from a young man who received the YFV17D yellow fever vaccine.

This clonotype was observed many times. The rearrangement links TRBV7-6 to TRBJ1-1; D unresolved. V lost 5 bases to trimming and J lost 3 bases, with 13 bases between them. Per germline, CDR1 SGHVS and CDR2 FNYEAQ. CDR3 size: 14 residues. The CDR3 sequence is CASSHGSDHTEAFF. The CDR3, as DNA: TGTGCCAGCAGCCACGGTTCGGACCACACTGAAGCTTTCTTT. Full variable domain (remainder filled in from reference TRBV7-6 and TRBJ1-1): GAGVSQSPRYKVTKRGQDVALRCDPISGHVSLYWYRQALGQGPEFLTYFNYEAQQDKSGLPNDRFSAERPEGSISTLTIQRTEQRDSAMYRCASSHGSDHTEAFFGQGTRLTVV.

The rearrangement links TRBV20-1 to TRBJ2-7; maybe TRBD2 (5 bases). Per the germline V gene, CDR1 is DFQATT and CDR2 is SNEGSKA (reference sequence). V lost 0 bases and J 5 bases, leaving 5 bases between the germline ends. This CDR3 is 11 amino acids long. CDR3 amino acids: CSARDGNEQYF. For the CDR3, the DNA is TGCAGTGCTAGAGACGGGAACGAGCAGTACTTC.

The rearrangement links TRBV11-2 to TRBJ2-1, with D unclear. This CDR3 region has 16 residues. Germline values: CDR1 SGHAT, CDR2 FQNNGV. Trimming removed 5 bases from V and 6 bases from J, with 20 bases in between. For the CDR3, the DNA is TGTGCCAGCAGCCCCCTTCGCGGACCCAGACTCAATGAGCAGTTCTTC. Its translation: CASSPLRGPRLNEQFF. Full variable domain (missing parts from reference TRBV11-2 and TRBJ2-1): EAGVAQSPRYKIIEKRQSVAFWCNPISGHATLYWYQQILGQGPKLLIQFQNNGVVDDSQLPKDRFSAERLKGVDSTLKIQPAKLEDSAVYLCASSPLRGPRLNEQFFGPGTRLTVL.

This clonotype has only a few counts. The gene calls are TRBV12-3 or TRBV12-4 and TRBJ2-5; D remains unclear. The CDR3 consists of 14 residues. V was pared by 2 bases and J by 0 bases, with 7 bases between. CDR3 sequence (DNA): TGTGCCAGCAGTTTATTTGGCAACCAAGAGACCCAGTACTTC. Protein sequence: CASSLFGNQETQYF.

This clonotype appeared a few times. V gene TRBV6-5 combines with J gene TRBJ1-3; D is perhaps TRBD1 (5 bases). The V end lost 6 bases, the J end lost 0 bases, and 12 bases lay between the germline ends. CDR1 and CDR2 (germline): MNHEY, SVGAGI. This CDR3 is 15 amino acids long. The CDR3 protein is CASSYNRRSGNTIYF. The DNA for the CDR3 is TGTGCCAGCAGCTACAACAGGCGCTCTGGAAACACCATATATTTT.

This chain uses TRBV5-4 with TRBJ2-7; 14 bases map to TRBD2. This CDR3 region has 15 residues. The junction had 3 bases not matched to a gene; V was cut back by 4 bases and J by 3 bases. Germline values: CDR1 SGHNT, CDR2 YYREEE (reference sequence). The CDR3 DNA sequence: TGTGCCAGCAGCCTGGGACTAGCGGGGGACTACGAGCAGTACTTC. Translating it yields CASSLGLAGDYEQYF.

V is TRBV4-1 and J is TRBJ1-2; D may be TRBD1 (6 bases). The CDR3 is 16 residues long. V shed 5 bases and J shed 4 bases, with 20 bases lying between them. CDR1 MGHRA and CDR2 YSYEKL come from the germline V gene. The CDR3 DNA sequence: TGCGCCAGCAGCGTCGAACTGGGGGGCTCGGGCTATGGCTACACCTTC. This sequence encodes CASSVELGGSGYGYTF.

This clonotype showed up just a few times. This rearrangement joins TRBV28 to TRBJ1-4; TRBD1 agrees at 7 bases. Germline CDR1 MDHEN, CDR2 SYDVKM. V lost 6 bases, J lost 10 bases, and 2 bases stayed unmatched. This CDR3 comprises 11 residues. In DNA form, the CDR3 reads TGTGCCAGCAGCCGACAGGGAAAACTGTTTTTT. This translates into CASSRQGKLFF.

At least ten counts were recorded for this clonotype. The chain combines TRBV29-1 with TRBJ2-1, with TRBD1 identical over 7 bases. This CDR3 is built from 13 residues. Germline lookup yields CDR1 SQVTM and CDR2 ANQGSEA. V was clipped by 3 bases and J by 7 bases; unmatched bases: 6. Here the CDR3 reads CSVDGPGQNEQFF. The DNA of the CDR3 is TGCAGCGTTGATGGTCCGGGACAGAATGAGCAGTTCTTC.

This clonotype was detected a few times. The V gene is TRBV5-1, the J gene TRBJ2-5; D is ambiguous. Trimming shortened V by 4 bases and J by 5 bases, and 18 bases separated the two germline ends. The CDR3 length is 15 residues. Germline values: CDR1 SGHRS, CDR2 YFSETQ. CDR3 DNA: TGCGCCAGCAGCCTCCTGAGCGTTAACGGGGAGACCCAGTACTTC. It specifies CASSLLSVNGETQYF.

This rearrangement joins TRBV7-9 to TRBJ2-7; 7 nucleotides agree with TRBD2. The trim removed 0 bases at V and 0 bases at J, leaving 5 bases unmatched. Germline CDR1 and CDR2: SEHNR and FQNEAQ (reference sequence). The CDR3 is made up of 16 amino acids. The CDR3 nucleotides read TGTGCCAGCAGCTTAGCGCCCAGCGGGGACTCCTACGAGCAGTACGTC. Translating gives CASSLAPSGDSYEQYV.

There are a few counts of this clonotype. The chain employs TRBV5-6 and TRBJ2-3; 7 positions agree with TRBD2. Trimming removed 9 bases from V and 6 bases from J; junction bases left unmatched: 7. Germline assignment: CDR1 SGHDT and CDR2 YYEEEE. The CDR3 spans 12 residues. CDR3: CATRLGGDTQYF. CDR3 DNA: TGTGCCACCCGACTCGGGGGGGATACGCAGTATTTT.

This clonotype was counted only a few times. The chain recombines TRBV9 with TRBJ2-1, with 8 bases matching TRBD2. Germline V gene data show CDR1 as SGDLS and CDR2 as YYNGEE. There are 12 residues in the CDR3. V lost 7 bases and J lost 12; bases outside the gene matches: 9. The CDR3 sequence is CASSPGGLWQFF. The CDR3 DNA reads TGTGCCAGCTCACCGGGGGGGCTGTGGCAGTTCTTC.

This clonotype has just a few counts. J is TRBJ1-2 and V is TRBV12-3 or TRBV12-4, with D possibly being TRBD1 (5 bases). V was cut by 7 bases and J by 7 bases, with 13 bases left in between. CDR3 length equals 12 residues. The CDR3: CASTPDSSGYTF. The DNA for the CDR3 is TGTGCCAGCACCCCCGACAGTTCTGGCTACACCTTC.

This clonotype came up a few times. The gene calls are TRBV20-1 and TRBJ1-5; no reliable D call. The germline CDR1 and CDR2 sequences are DFQATT and SNEGSKA (reference sequence). The CDR3 has 14 residues. The germline V and J ends were trimmed by 3 bases and 0 bases, with 9 bases remaining between them. This CDR3 reads CSASSGYSNQPQHF. The CDR3 DNA reads as TGCAGTGCTAGCTCGGGGTATAGCAATCAGCCCCAGCATTTT.

The V gene is TRBV5-6, the J gene TRBJ2-7; 11 bases are a match to TRBD2. Germline V CDR1 and CDR2: SGHDT, YYEEEE. The ends lost 4 bases at V and 2 bases at J; junction bases unmatched: 5. The CDR3 sequence is 15 residues long. The CDR3 region has the DNA TGTGCCAGCAGCCCGGGACTAGCGGTAACCTACGAGCAGTACGTC. Protein: CASSPGLAVTYEQYV.

This clonotype was counted between two and nine times. The chain is built from TRBV29-1 and TRBJ2-5; D perhaps matches TRBD2 (6 bases). Germline CDR1 is SQVTM and CDR2 is ANQGSEA. The CDR3 loop spans 13 amino acids. Trimming cost V 7 bases and J 5 bases, with 17 bases left between them. The CDR3 DNA reads TGCAGCGCTGGAAGTAGGCGGGGTGAGACCCAGTACTTC. Its translation: CSAGSRRGETQYF.

The V gene is TRBV30, the J gene TRBJ2-3; TRBD2 agrees at 7 bases. CDR1 and CDR2 (germline): GTSNPN, SVGIG (reference sequence). There are 14 residues in the CDR3. Trimming cost V 2 bases and J 1 base; bases outside gene matches: 3. CDR3 region: CAWSPRGGTDTQYF. CDR3 sequence (DNA): TGTGCCTGGAGTCCCCGGGGGGGCACAGATACGCAGTATTTT.

V and J are TRBV12-3 or TRBV12-4 and TRBJ2-6, with a possible D match to TRBD2 (5 bases). V lost 3 bases and J lost 3, with 15 bases in between. CDR3 length equals 17 residues. The DNA for the CDR3 is TGTGCCAGCAGTTTTCGGCGGGTCCTGGATGGGGCCAACGTCCTGACTTTC. It specifies CASSFRRVLDGANVLTF.

The table lists this clonotype with a few counts. This sequence joins TRBV11-2 and TRBJ2-7, with TRBD1 matching 10 bases. The CDR3 loop spans 15 amino acids. The V and J ends lost 5 bases and 4 bases, in that order; junction bases with no gene match: 8. Germline loops: CDR1 SGHAT, CDR2 FQNNGV. The CDR3 region is CASSPPGQGPYEQYV. The CDR3 nucleotides are TGTGCCAGCAGCCCACCGGGACAGGGGCCTTACGAGCAGTACGTC.

In this sample, this clonotype turned up a few times. V is TRBV2 and J is TRBJ2-6; D is unresolved. Germline CDR1 SNHLY, CDR2 FYNNEI. The CDR3 contains 14 residues. V dropped 8 bases and J dropped 4 bases, with 12 bases sitting between them. The CDR3: CASSPVPGANVLTF. The CDR3 coding sequence is TGTGCCAGCTCCCCGGTACCAGGGGCCAACGTCCTGACTTTC.

As concerns this clonotype: A read error is possible here, since a much larger clone lies one base away. The V call is TRBV6-5, the J call TRBJ2-5; perhaps TRBD1 as D (5 bases). Trimming cost V 2 bases and J 1 base, with 8 bases left between them. The CDR3 sequence is 14 residues long. Germline lookup yields CDR1 MNHEY and CDR2 SVGAGI. CDR3 region: CASSYGAVQETQYF. The CDR3 bases are TGTGCCAGCAGTTACGGGGCAGTCCAAGAGACCCAGTACTTC.

V and J are TRBV4-1 and TRBJ2-5; D gene unclear. CDR3 length equals 14 residues. The V end lost 2 bases, the J end lost 5 bases, and 12 bases lay between the germline ends. From germline, CDR1 is MGHRA and CDR2 YSYEKL. Here the CDR3 DNA reads TGCGCCAGCAGCCAAAAAGGGTTGGAGGAGACCCAGTACTTC. It yields the protein CASSQKGLEETQYF.

This chain joins TRBV29-1 and TRBJ1-3, with TRBD1 matching 7 bases. Germline CDR1 is SQVTM and CDR2 is ANQGSEA. The CDR3 contains 11 residues. With 6 bases clipped from V and 8 bases from J, the junction kept 4 bases outside the gene matches. CDR3 DNA sequence: TGCAGCGTGGCACAGGGGCACACCATATATTTT. It specifies CSVAQGHTIYF.

The rearrangement joins TRBV5-1 to TRBJ2-7; no definite D call. V was trimmed by 1 base and J by 3 bases, leaving 8 bases between them. CDR3 length: 13 amino acids. The V gene's germline CDR1 is SGHRS and CDR2 YFSETQ. CDR3 in amino acids: CASSLSPRYEQYF. The CDR3 region has the DNA TGCGCCAGCAGCTTGAGTCCGCGCTACGAGCAGTACTTC.

The chain links TRBV5-1 to TRBJ2-1; 11 bases match TRBD1. The CDR3 has 16 residues. Germline V gives CDR1 SGHRS, CDR2 YFSETQ. The V segment lost 3 bases and the J segment 13 bases; nucleotides outside the gene matches: 15. DNA of the CDR3: TGCGCCAGCAGCTCTTTACCGGGACAGGGGGTTTTTCCCCAGTTCTTC. Protein sequence: CASSSLPGQGVFPQFF.

This clonotype has only a few counts. The rearrangement uses TRBV28 and TRBJ2-7; maybe TRBD2 (5 bases). The CDR3 is 11 amino acids. CDR1 and CDR2 (germline): MDHEN, SYDVKM. Trimming shortened V by 4 bases and J by 9 bases, and 10 bases separated the two germline ends. The CDR3 reads CASSSRAGQYV. In nucleotides, the CDR3 is TGTGCCAGCAGTTCCCGGGCGGGGCAGTACGTC.